Sequencing of this T cell receptor beta chain was carried out in a study of blood T cell repertoires in COVID-19. Turning to the study itself: PBMCs, B-cell-depleted T cells, or T cells provided the cDNA or gDNA that made up the material.

Produced via immunoSEQ multiplex PCR; TCRdb's table is partial and in-frame only. The sample has 490,000 or so clones; about nine tenths are singletons. Cohorts were based on clinical histories the participants reported. Donors in Cohort 3 who had recovered were those with two negative PCRs, healthcare professional clearance, or resolution of their symptoms. The sequenced sample consisted of PBMCs or T cells enriched from blood (not recorded which). The sequence derives from a woman aged 55-70 years who had recovered from COVID-19.

The CDR3 loop is CASSSPMPGEGEKLFF. CDR3 DNA sequence: TGTGCCAGCAGCTCCCCCATGCCCGGGGAGGGTGAAAAACTGTTTTTT. The chain has TRBV7-9 and TRBJ1-4, with D unclear. Looked up from germline, CDR1 is SEHNR and CDR2 is FQNEAQ (reference sequence). V was trimmed by 4 bases and J by 7 bases, leaving 19 bases between them. The CDR3 is 16 residues long.